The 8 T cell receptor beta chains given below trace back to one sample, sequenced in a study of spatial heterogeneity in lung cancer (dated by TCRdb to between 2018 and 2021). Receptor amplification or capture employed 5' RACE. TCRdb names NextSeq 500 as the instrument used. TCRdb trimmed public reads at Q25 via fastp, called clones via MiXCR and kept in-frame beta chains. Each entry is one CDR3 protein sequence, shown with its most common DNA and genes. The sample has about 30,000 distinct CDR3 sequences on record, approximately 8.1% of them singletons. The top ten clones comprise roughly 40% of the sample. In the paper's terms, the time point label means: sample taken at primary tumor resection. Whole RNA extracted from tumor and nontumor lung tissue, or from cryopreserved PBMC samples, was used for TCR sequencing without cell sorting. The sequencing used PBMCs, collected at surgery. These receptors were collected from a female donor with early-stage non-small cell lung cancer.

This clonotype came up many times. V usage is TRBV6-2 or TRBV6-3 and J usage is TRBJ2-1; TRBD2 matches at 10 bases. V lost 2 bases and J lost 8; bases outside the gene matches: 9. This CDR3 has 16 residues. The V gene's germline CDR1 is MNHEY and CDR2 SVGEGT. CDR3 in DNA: TGTGCCAGCAGTTACGGGCCTAGCGGGAGACGATATGAGCAGTTCTTC. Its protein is CASSYGPSGRRYEQFF.

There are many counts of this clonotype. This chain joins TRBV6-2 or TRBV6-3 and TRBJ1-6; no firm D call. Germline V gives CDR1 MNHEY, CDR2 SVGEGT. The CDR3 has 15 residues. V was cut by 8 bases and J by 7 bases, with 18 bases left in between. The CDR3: CASVPSGSVNSPLHF. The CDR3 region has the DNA TGTGCCAGCGTACCTTCAGGAAGCGTCAATTCACCCCTCCACTTT.

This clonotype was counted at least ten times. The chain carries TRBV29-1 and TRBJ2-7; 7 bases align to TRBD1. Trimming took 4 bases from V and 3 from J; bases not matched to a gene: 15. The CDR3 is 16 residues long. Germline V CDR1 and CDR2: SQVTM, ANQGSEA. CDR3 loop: CSVGYPSGQRFYEQYF. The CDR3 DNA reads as TGCAGCGTTGGATATCCCTCGGGACAGAGGTTCTACGAGCAGTACTTC.

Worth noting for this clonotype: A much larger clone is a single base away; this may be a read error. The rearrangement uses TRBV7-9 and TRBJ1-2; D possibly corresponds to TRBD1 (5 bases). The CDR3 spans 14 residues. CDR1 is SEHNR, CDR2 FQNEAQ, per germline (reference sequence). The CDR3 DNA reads TGTGCCGGCAGCTTAGGGGACGTGGGCTATGGCTACACCTTC. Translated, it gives CAGSLGDVGYGYTF.

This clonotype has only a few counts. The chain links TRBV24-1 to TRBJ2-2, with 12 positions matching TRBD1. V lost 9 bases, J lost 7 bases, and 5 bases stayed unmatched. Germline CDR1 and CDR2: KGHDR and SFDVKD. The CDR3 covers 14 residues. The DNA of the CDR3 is TGTGCCACCTCCGGGACAGGGGGCAGCGGGGAGCTGTTTTTT. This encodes CATSGTGGSGELFF.

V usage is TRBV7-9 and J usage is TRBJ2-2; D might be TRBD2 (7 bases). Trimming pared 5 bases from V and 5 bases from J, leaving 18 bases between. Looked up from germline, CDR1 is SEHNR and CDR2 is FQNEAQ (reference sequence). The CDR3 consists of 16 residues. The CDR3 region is CASSKWRGGRTGELFF. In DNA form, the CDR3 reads TGTGCCAGCAGCAAATGGCGCGGGGGCCGAACCGGGGAGCTGTTTTTT. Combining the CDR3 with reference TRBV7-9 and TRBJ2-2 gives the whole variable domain DTGVSQNPRHKITKRGQNVTFRCDPISEHNRLYWYRQTLGQGPEFLTYFQNEAQLEKSRLLSDRFSAERPKGSFSTLEIQRTEQGDSAMYLCASSKWRGGRTGELFFGEGSRLTVL.

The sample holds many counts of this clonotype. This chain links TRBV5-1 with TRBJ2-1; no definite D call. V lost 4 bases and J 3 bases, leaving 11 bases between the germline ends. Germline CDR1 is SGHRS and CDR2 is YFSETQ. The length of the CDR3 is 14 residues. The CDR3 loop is CASSQSTHYNEQFF. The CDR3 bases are TGCGCCAGCAGCCAGTCAACACACTACAATGAGCAGTTCTTC.

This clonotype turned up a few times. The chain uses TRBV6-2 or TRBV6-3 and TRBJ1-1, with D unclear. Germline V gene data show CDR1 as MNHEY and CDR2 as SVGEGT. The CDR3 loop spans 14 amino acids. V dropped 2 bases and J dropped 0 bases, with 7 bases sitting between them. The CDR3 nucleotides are TGTGCCAGCAGTTACCTCCAACTGAACACTGAAGCTTTCTTT. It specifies CASSYLQLNTEAFF.